One sample yielded the 10 T cell receptor beta chains listed below, sequenced in a study of blood T cell repertoires in COVID-19. Clones were read by immunoSEQ multiplex PCR, and TCRdb kept only the in-frame ones, dropping some. Here the sample spans 190,000 or so clones, around 87% being singletons. Sequenced: peripheral blood. These receptor sequences come from a man aged 35-49 years with active or convalescent COVID-19.

The rearrangement links TRBV7-8 to TRBJ2-2; the match to TRBD1 covers 9 bases. The CDR3 length is 20 residues. Germline V CDR1 and CDR2: SGHVS, FQNEAQ. With 3 bases clipped from V and 0 bases from J, the junction kept 14 bases outside the gene matches. CDR3 amino acids: CASSLYRDRALKANTGELFF. CDR3 DNA sequence: TGTGCCAGCAGCTTGTACCGGGACAGGGCCCTAAAAGCGAACACCGGGGAGCTGTTTTTT.

The chain is built from TRBV18 and TRBJ2-3; D gene unclear. From germline, CDR1 is KGHSH and CDR2 LQKENI. This CDR3 is built from 14 residues. V was pared by 3 bases and J by 5 bases, with 12 bases between. The CDR3 spells CASSPPARQDTQYF. CDR3 nucleotides: TGTGCCAGCTCACCCCCGGCGCGGCAAGATACGCAGTATTTT.

In its sample, this clone was seen once. The chain carries TRBV15 and TRBJ1-2; 7 bases agree with TRBD1. The CDR3 is 13 amino acids. V was pared by 8 bases and J by 4 bases, with 7 bases of the junction left unmatched. Germline CDR1 LNHNV, CDR2 YYDKDF (reference sequence). The CDR3 sequence is CATALRQGYGYTF. Written as DNA, the CDR3 is TGTGCCACCGCCCTTCGACAGGGCTATGGCTACACCTTC.

CDR3: CASYSGTEAFF. DNA for the CDR3: TGTGCCAGCTATTCGGGAACTGAAGCTTTCTTT. This sequence joins TRBV12-3 or TRBV12-4 and TRBJ1-1; the D is unclear. CDR3 length equals 11 residues. V lost 8 bases and J lost 5, with 9 bases in between.

The sample holds a few counts of this clone. The chain combines TRBV9 with TRBJ2-7; TRBD1 is a possible D gene (6 bases). Germline CDR1 and CDR2: SGDLS and YYNGEE. V was trimmed by 4 bases and J by 6 bases, leaving 17 bases between them. This CDR3 region has 14 residues. The CDR3 DNA is TGTGCCAGCAGCCCCGAGGGGGTTCCTGGCGAGCAGTACTTC. It encodes CASSPEGVPGEQYF.

In its sample, this clone was seen a few times. V gene TRBV4-2 combines with J gene TRBJ2-7; 9 nucleotides align to TRBD1. Germline CDR1 LGHNA, CDR2 YNFKEQ. The CDR3 has 16 amino acids. V trimming: 0 bases; J trimming: 0 bases; junction bases outside the gene matches: 3. Written as DNA, the CDR3 is TGTGCCAGCAGCCAAGAGGGACAGGGCCTCTCCTACGAGCAGTACTTC. It encodes CASSQEGQGLSYEQYF.

The rearrangement uses TRBV3-1 (or the pseudogene TRBV3-2) and TRBJ2-1; 7 positions agree with TRBD2. V lost 3 bases to trimming and J lost 12 bases; unmatched junction nucleotides: 17. CDR1 LGHDT and CDR2 YNNKEL come from the germline V gene (reference sequence). CDR3 length: 16 amino acids. The DNA of the CDR3 is TGTGCCAGCAGCCACCTTCAAAGCGGGGTAGGCATTCGGCAGTTCTTC. It codes for CASSHLQSGVGIRQFF.

The rearrangement uses TRBV19 and TRBJ1-2, with 11 nucleotides matching TRBD1. The germline gives CDR1 LNHDA, CDR2 SQIVND (reference sequence). The V and J ends lost 5 bases and 7 bases, in that order; junction bases with no gene match: 3. The CDR3 is 13 residues long. This CDR3 is CASSPGQGAGYTF. The CDR3 DNA reads as TGTGCCAGTAGTCCTGGACAGGGGGCTGGCTACACCTTC.

The gene calls are TRBV3-1 (or the pseudogene TRBV3-2) and TRBJ1-5; D is possibly TRBD1 (5 bases). The CDR3 has 15 residues. V lost 0 bases and J 8 bases, leaving 14 bases between the germline ends. Germline V lookup: CDR1 LGHDT, CDR2 YNNKEL (reference sequence). This CDR3 is CASSQDPGLLKPQHF. DNA for the CDR3: TGTGCCAGCAGCCAAGACCCGGGACTGTTGAAGCCCCAGCATTTT.

This clone has more than one count but fewer than ten. The gene calls are TRBV9 and TRBJ1-1; unclear D gene. Trimming left V 8 bases short and J 6 bases short, with 20 bases between. Germline V CDR1 and CDR2: SGDLS, YYNGEE. This CDR3 is built from 14 residues. The CDR3 region is CAREHRQTEAEAFF. Written as DNA, the CDR3 is TGTGCCAGAGAACACCGGCAAACGGAGGCTGAAGCTTTCTTT.